Shown below are 7 T cell receptor beta chains from a single sample sequenced in a study of T cell repertoires in cytomegalovirus infection. Their antigen targets remain unknown. Via MiXCR, TCRdb re-called the reads, giving one row per CDR3 protein. The sample has nearly 70,000 distinct CDR3 sequences, 20% to 25% seen once. The sample taken for sequencing was PBMCs, sequenced either directly or after in vitro stimulation (not recorded which). The receptors here all came from a human donor in good health (CMV status not recorded). Some clones in this sample may be carry-over from other donors' samples.

The V call is TRBV27, the J call TRBJ2-1; D could derive from TRBD1 or TRBD2 (6 bases each). The CDR3 is 20 residues long. V lost 0 bases, J lost 0 bases, and 21 bases lay in between. Germline assignment: CDR1 MNHEY and CDR2 SMNVEV (reference sequence). CDR3 coding DNA: TGTGCCAGCAGTTTATCGGACCGAACCGCCGGGGGCGGCTCCTACAATGAGCAGTTCTTC. It encodes CASSLSDRTAGGGSYNEQFF.

This clonotype was counted many times. The V call is TRBV7-3, the J call TRBJ2-3; D tentatively reads TRBD1 or TRBD2 (5 bases each). There are 14 residues in the CDR3. V lost 4 bases to trimming and J lost 5 bases, with 13 bases between them. Germline CDR1 and CDR2: SGHTA and FQGTGA. The CDR3 loop reads CASSSGRAGDTQYF. The CDR3 DNA reads as TGTGCCAGCAGCTCGGGCAGGGCGGGAGATACGCAGTATTTT.

This clonotype was observed a few times. The chain is built from TRBV7-2 and TRBJ2-1; D is perhaps TRBD1 (5 bases). Trimming removed 3 bases at V and 5 bases at J, with 8 bases between. Germline CDR1 reads SGHTA; CDR2 reads FQGNSA. The CDR3 totals 13 residues. CDR3 sequence reads: CASSLLGHNEQFF. CDR3 coding DNA: TGTGCCAGCAGCTTGCTGGGGCACAATGAGCAGTTCTTC.

The CDR3, as DNA: TGCGCCAGCAGCTTGTGGGGGTTTGGACAGGCGAGCTCTGGGGCCAACGTCCTGACTTTC. Encoded protein: CASSLWGFGQASSGANVLTF. The chain links TRBV5-1 to TRBJ2-6, with TRBD1 matching 7 bases. Germline V gene lookup returns CDR1 SGHRS and CDR2 YFSETQ. V shed 1 base and J 0 bases; nucleotides not matched to a gene: 13. The CDR3 is 20 residues long.

Concerning this clonotype: A much larger clone is a single base away; this may be a read error. The chain combines TRBV7-6 with TRBJ2-7; unclear D gene. The CDR3 length is 11 residues. Germline CDR1 SGHVS, CDR2 FNYEAQ. In DNA form, the CDR3 reads TGTGCCAGCAGCCCCGGCTACGAGCAGTGCTTC. Translating gives CASSPGYEQCF.

This clonotype was seen many times. J is TRBJ1-2 and V is TRBV7-2, with D perhaps TRBD1 (5 bases). The CDR3 contains 14 residues. V lost 5 bases and J 7 bases, leaving 17 bases between the germline ends. CDR1 and CDR2 (germline): SGHTA, FQGNSA. CDR3 region: CASSPGPLTVGYTF. The CDR3 region has the DNA TGTGCCAGCAGCCCGGGGCCCCTTACCGTTGGCTACACCTTC.

This clonotype was counted a few times. V and J are TRBV5-6 and TRBJ1-1; tentatively, D is TRBD1 (6 bases). From germline, CDR1 is SGHDT and CDR2 YYEEEE. Trimming shortened V by 4 bases and J by 7 bases, and 23 bases separated the two germline ends. The CDR3 sequence is 16 residues long. This chain's CDR3 is CASSHSTGLPYGEAFF. The CDR3 region has the DNA TGTGCCAGCAGCCATAGTACAGGGCTCCCGTACGGTGAAGCTTTCTTT.